This is a list of T cell receptor beta chains from one sample in a study of response to subunit inactivated influenza vaccine. MiXCR was run by TCRdb on the RT-PCR reads, yielding one entry per CDR3 protein. The sample has more than 400,000 distinct CDR3 sequences, roughly 9.8% seen once. Material: PBMCs from blood, obtained 40 to 50 days after vaccination. The receptors stem from a middle-aged man who received an inactivated influenza vaccine. The CDR3 runs from the conserved cysteine through the conserved F or W. Fields, in order: clone size, V gene, J gene, D gene, CDR3 DNA, CDR3 protein. A D gene is named only where the DNA matches it firmly. Clone size, where shown, is once, few, many, or a class for clones that have expanded.

size: -
V: TRBV27
J: TRBJ2-3
D: -
DNA: TGTGCCAGCGCATCCAGGGACGGCACAGATACGCAGTATTTT
CDR3: CASASRDGTDTQYF

size: -
V: TRBV12-3/TRBV12-4
J: TRBJ2-5
D: -
DNA: TGTGCCAGCAGTTTGATGTCACAGAAAGAGACCCAGTACTTC
CDR3: CASSLMSQKETQYF

size: -
V: TRBV29-1
J: TRBJ2-1
D: -
DNA: TGCAGCGGGGGGGGGCGCGGGAATGAGCAGTTCTTC
CDR3: CSGGGRGNEQFF

size: few
V: TRBV4-1
J: TRBJ2-1
D: TRBD2
DNA: TGCGCCAGCAGCCTCCGACGGGCTAGCGGGGGGGCATCCTACAATGAGCAGTTCTTC
CDR3: CASSLRRASGGASYNEQFF

size: few
V: TRBV5-1
J: TRBJ2-5
D: TRBD1
DNA: TGCGCCAGCAGCATAGACAGGGTTCAAGAGACCCAGTACTTC
CDR3: CASSIDRVQETQYF

size: -
V: TRBV4-1
J: TRBJ1-2
D: -
DNA: TGCGCCAGCAGCCAAGATTGGCTCAGGACGAACTATGGCTACACCTTC
CDR3: CASSQDWLRTNYGYTF

size: many
V: TRBV28
J: TRBJ2-3
D: TRBD2
DNA: TGTGCCAGCAGCTATTGGACTAGCCTCAAAACAGATACGCAGTATTTT
CDR3: CASSYWTSLKTDTQYF

size: -
V: TRBV29-1
J: TRBJ2-3
D: TRBD2
DNA: TGCAGCGTTGGGGGCTCCGGGGGGGGCACAGATACGCAGTATTTT
CDR3: CSVGGSGGGTDTQYF

size: -
V: TRBV12-3/TRBV12-4
J: TRBJ1-4
D: -
DNA: TGTGCCAGCAGAGAAGGGGGGTATGTTAGTGAAAAACTGTTTTTT
CDR3: CASREGGYVSEKLFF

size: few
V: TRBV11-2
J: TRBJ1-1
D: -
DNA: TGTGCCAGCAGCTTAGATTCACGGGGGGAGGCTTTCTTT
CDR3: CASSLDSRGEAFF

size: few
V: TRBV20-1
J: TRBJ2-7
D: -
DNA: TGCAGTGCTGGGCTGGGGGGACGACCCTCCTACGAGCAGTACTTC
CDR3: CSAGLGGRPSYEQYF

size: few
V: TRBV28
J: TRBJ2-5
D: TRBD2
DNA: TGTGCCAGCAGTTTGTTACTAGCGGGGATACAAGAGACCCAGTACTTC
CDR3: CASSLLLAGIQETQYF

size: -
V: TRBV6-1
J: TRBJ2-1
D: -
DNA: TGTGCCAGCACCAAGGGAGGGGGTTACTACAATGAGCAGTTCTTC
CDR3: CASTKGGGYYNEQFF

size: -
V: TRBV6-2/TRBV6-3
J: TRBJ2-2
D: TRBD1
DNA: TGTGCCAGCAGATCACAGGGGACCGGGGAGCTGTTTTTT
CDR3: CASRSQGTGELFF

size: few
V: TRBV5-1
J: TRBJ2-7
D: -
DNA: TGCGCCAGCAGCCCATCCTTTTACGAGCAGTACTTC
CDR3: CASSPSFYEQYF

size: few
V: TRBV4-2
J: TRBJ2-7
D: -
DNA: TGTGCCAGCAGCCAAGACTCCTTTCCTAGGGGATACGAGCAGTACTTC
CDR3: CASSQDSFPRGYEQYF

size: -
V: TRBV9
J: TRBJ2-3
D: TRBD2
DNA: TGTGCCAGCAGCCCTCGCCCCGGGGGGTGCACAGATACGCAGTATTTT
CDR3: CASSPRPGGCTDTQYF

size: few
V: TRBV10-2
J: TRBJ2-4
D: -
DNA: TGCGCCAACAACCGGGACATAGCCAAAAACATTCAGTACTTC
CDR3: CANNRDIAKNIQYF

size: many
V: TRBV24-1
J: TRBJ2-1
D: -
DNA: TGTGCCACCAGTGATCACCTGGTCTCCTACAATGAGCAGTTCTTC
CDR3: CATSDHLVSYNEQFF

size: -
V: TRBV6-1
J: TRBJ2-2
D: -
DNA: TGTGCCAGCAGTCAGGGACGGCGGACCGGGGAGCTGTTTTTT
CDR3: CASSQGRRTGELFF

size: few
V: TRBV7-2
J: TRBJ2-7
D: -
DNA: TGTGCCAGCAGCTTAGTAGTGGGGCCCTACGAGCAGTACTTC
CDR3: CASSLVVGPYEQYF

size: many
V: TRBV4-2
J: TRBJ1-5
D: -
DNA: TGTGCCAGCAGCCAGGACCTAAGAACCAATCAGCCCCAGCATTTT
CDR3: CASSQDLRTNQPQHF

size: -
V: TRBV7-9
J: TRBJ2-1
D: -
DNA: TGTGCCAGCAGCTTATCCGGCAGCGGTAGAAACAATGAGCAGTTCTTC
CDR3: CASSLSGSGRNNEQFF

size: -
V: TRBV3-1
J: TRBJ2-7
D: -
DNA: TGTGCCAGCAGCCAAGAGGCGAGCTCCTACGAGCAGTACTTC
CDR3: CASSQEASSYEQYF

size: few
V: TRBV6-5
J: TRBJ1-6
D: TRBD1
DNA: TGTGCCAGCAGTTACTCGGGGACAGGCGATAATTCACCCCTCCACTTT
CDR3: CASSYSGTGDNSPLHF

size: few
V: TRBV12-3/TRBV12-4
J: TRBJ2-1
D: -
DNA: TGTGCCAGCAGTTTGACCAGGGGTGAGCAGTTCTTC
CDR3: CASSLTRGEQFF

size: -
V: TRBV20-1
J: TRBJ1-5
D: -
DNA: TGCAGTACGAAGACGGGCAATCAGCCCCAGCATTTT
CDR3: CSTKTGNQPQHF

size: many
V: TRBV20-1
J: TRBJ2-7
D: -
DNA: TGCAGTGCTAGAGTTCCTTCCCGGAACTCCTACGAGCAGTACTTC
CDR3: CSARVPSRNSYEQYF

size: few
V: TRBV20-1
J: TRBJ2-5
D: -
DNA: TGCAGTGCTACCAGAAGGCTGGGGGAGACCCAGTACTTC
CDR3: CSATRRLGETQYF

size: many
V: TRBV12-3/TRBV12-4
J: TRBJ1-1
D: TRBD1
DNA: TGTGCCAGCAGAGGGAACAGGGGACCGGGGACTGAAGCTTTCTTT
CDR3: CASRGNRGPGTEAFF

size: -
V: TRBV4-3
J: TRBJ2-1
D: TRBD1
DNA: TGCGCCAGCAGCCTCCGGACAGGGGGCGCGGAGGCTCGCTTCTTC
CDR3: CASSLRTGGAEARFF

size: few
V: TRBV6-1
J: TRBJ1-6
D: -
DNA: TGTGCCAGCAGCACGGGTTCCCCGGGGAATTCACCCCTCCACTTT
CDR3: CASSTGSPGNSPLHF

size: many
V: TRBV6-1
J: TRBJ2-2
D: -
DNA: TGTGCCAGCACCCAAACGGAGACTAGGGGAATCGGGGAGCTGTTTTTT
CDR3: CASTQTETRGIGELFF

size: few
V: TRBV28
J: TRBJ2-1
D: TRBD2
DNA: TGTGCCAGCACCCAAGCCGGGACTAGCGGGAGTAATGAGCAGTTCTTC
CDR3: CASTQAGTSGSNEQFF

size: -
V: TRBV7-3
J: TRBJ2-1
D: -
DNA: TGTGCCAGCAGTCTAATCCCCCGGCGGGAATCAAATGAGCAGTTCTTC
CDR3: CASSLIPRRESNEQFF

size: many
V: TRBV29-1
J: TRBJ2-3
D: TRBD1
DNA: TGCAGCGTTGGAGGCCTTGACAGGGGCTACCTAAGCACAGATACGCAGTATTTT
CDR3: CSVGGLDRGYLSTDTQYF

size: -
V: TRBV12-3/TRBV12-4
J: TRBJ2-7
D: -
DNA: TGTGCCAGCAGTCGGCCCGGGTCCCTCCCTCTCTACGAGCAGTACTTC
CDR3: CASSRPGSLPLYEQYF

size: -
V: TRBV29-1
J: TRBJ1-5
D: -
DNA: TGCAGCGTTCAGGGGCGAGGGGATCAGCCCCAGCATTTT
CDR3: CSVQGRGDQPQHF

size: -
V: TRBV19
J: TRBJ2-7
D: TRBD1
DNA: TGTGCCAGTAGGACTGCCGGGACAGGGGGCTACGAGCAGTACTTC
CDR3: CASRTAGTGGYEQYF

size: few
V: TRBV7-9
J: TRBJ2-1
D: TRBD1
DNA: TGTGCCAGCAGGGGCCCAGGGGGCAATGAGCAGTTCTTC
CDR3: CASRGPGGNEQFF

size: many
V: TRBV7-2
J: TRBJ2-7
D: TRBD1
DNA: TGTGCCAGCATGATCGACAGGGGGCTCTACGAGCAGTACTTC
CDR3: CASMIDRGLYEQYF

size: -
V: TRBV12-3/TRBV12-4
J: TRBJ2-7
D: -
DNA: TGTGCCAGCAGTTTAGGGTCCGGGCCGAAGTACTTC
CDR3: CASSLGSGPKYF

size: few
V: TRBV11-2
J: TRBJ2-5
D: TRBD2
DNA: TGTGCCAGCAGCAACCTTGGGGGACTAGCGGGGGGACAAGAGACCCAGTACTTC
CDR3: CASSNLGGLAGGQETQYF

size: few
V: TRBV7-9
J: TRBJ2-1
D: TRBD2
DNA: TGTGCCAGCAGCCAATGGACTAGCGGGGATGAGCAGTTCTTC
CDR3: CASSQWTSGDEQFF

size: -
V: TRBV11-2
J: TRBJ2-7
D: -
DNA: TGTGCCAGCAGCTTAGGGACAGAATTTTTTTACGAGCAGTACTTC
CDR3: CASSLGTEFFYEQYF

size: -
V: TRBV18
J: TRBJ2-1
D: -
DNA: TGTGCCAGCTCATCACGCCTTGTTGACTACAATGAGCAGTTCTTC
CDR3: CASSSRLVDYNEQFF

size: many
V: TRBV12-3/TRBV12-4
J: TRBJ2-3
D: TRBD2
DNA: TGTGCCAGCAGCCTGGGAGGGGCAGATACGCAGTATTTT
CDR3: CASSLGGADTQYF

size: many
V: TRBV27
J: TRBJ2-5
D: TRBD2
DNA: TGTGCCAGCAGTCCCTTTCTAGCGGCCCAAGAGACCCAGTACTTC
CDR3: CASSPFLAAQETQYF

size: few
V: TRBV7-9
J: TRBJ1-2
D: -
DNA: TGTGCCAGCAGCTCGCCCAGGGACACGACGTATGGCTACACCTTC
CDR3: CASSSPRDTTYGYTF

size: few
V: TRBV7-2
J: TRBJ2-3
D: -
DNA: TGTGCCAGCAGCTTAGGTCTTGCGGGTATGGATACGCAGTATTTT
CDR3: CASSLGLAGMDTQYF

size: few
V: TRBV16
J: TRBJ2-7
D: TRBD1
DNA: TGTGCCAGCGCAAACCGGGACAGACGCTACGAGCAGTACTTC
CDR3: CASANRDRRYEQYF

size: few
V: TRBV10-2
J: TRBJ2-3
D: TRBD2
DNA: TGCGCCAGCTGTTTGACTAGCGGGAGCCTTAGCACAGATACGCAGTATTTT
CDR3: CASCLTSGSLSTDTQYF

size: -
V: TRBV5-1
J: TRBJ2-3
D: -
DNA: TGCGCCAGCAGCTTGGTAACAGGGCGGACAGATACGCAGTATTTT
CDR3: CASSLVTGRTDTQYF

size: -
V: TRBV5-1
J: TRBJ2-1
D: -
DNA: TGCGCCAGCAGCTTGGTGCGTAGCTCCTACAATGAGCAGTTCTTC
CDR3: CASSLVRSSYNEQFF

size: few
V: TRBV27
J: TRBJ2-5
D: TRBD1
DNA: TGTGCCAGCGGAACAACAGGGGGCGAGGAGACCCAGTACTTC
CDR3: CASGTTGGEETQYF